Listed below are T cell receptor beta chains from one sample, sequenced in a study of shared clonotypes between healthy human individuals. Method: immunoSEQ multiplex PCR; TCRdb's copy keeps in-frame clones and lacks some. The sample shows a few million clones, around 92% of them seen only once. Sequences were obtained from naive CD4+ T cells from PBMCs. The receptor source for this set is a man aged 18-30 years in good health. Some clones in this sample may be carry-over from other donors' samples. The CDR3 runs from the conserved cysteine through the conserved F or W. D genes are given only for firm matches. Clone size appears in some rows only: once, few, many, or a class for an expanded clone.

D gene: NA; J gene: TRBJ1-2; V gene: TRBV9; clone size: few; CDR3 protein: CASKGQGSSEGYTF; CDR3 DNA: TGTGCCAGCAAGGGTCAGGGTTCCTCGGAGGGCTACACCTTC
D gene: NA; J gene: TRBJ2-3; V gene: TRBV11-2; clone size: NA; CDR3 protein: CASSLKSHEYF; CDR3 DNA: TGTGCCAGCAGCTTAAAATCACACGAGTATTTT
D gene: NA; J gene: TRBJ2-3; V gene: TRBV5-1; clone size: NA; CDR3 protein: CASRSQYGRTITDTQYF; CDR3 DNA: TGCGCCAGCAGATCGCAGTATGGACGTACCATCACAGATACGCAGTATTTT
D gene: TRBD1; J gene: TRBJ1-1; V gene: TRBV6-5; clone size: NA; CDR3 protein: CASRSGTGRTEAFF; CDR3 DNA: TGTGCCAGCAGATCCGGGACAGGGAGGACTGAAGCTTTCTTT
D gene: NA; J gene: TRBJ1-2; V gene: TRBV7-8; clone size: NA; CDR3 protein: CASSGYGGGYTF; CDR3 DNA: TGTGCCAGCAGCGGATACGGAGGGGGCTACACCTTC
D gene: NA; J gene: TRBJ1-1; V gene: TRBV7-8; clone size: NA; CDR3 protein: CASSPLQNTEAFF; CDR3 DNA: TGTGCCAGCAGCCCTCTTCAGAACACTGAAGCTTTCTTT
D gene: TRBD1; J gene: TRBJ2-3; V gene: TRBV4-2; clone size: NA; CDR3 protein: CASSQEGQTDTQYF; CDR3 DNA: TGTGCCAGCAGCCAAGAGGGACAGACAGATACGCAGTATTTT
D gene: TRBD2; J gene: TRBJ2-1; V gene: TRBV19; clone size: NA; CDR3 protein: CASRLAGGVGEQFF; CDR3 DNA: TGTGCCAGCAGACTAGCGGGTGGGGTTGGGGAGCAGTTCTTC
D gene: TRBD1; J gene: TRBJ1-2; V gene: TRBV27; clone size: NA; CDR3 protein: CASSLRTGRGLGYTF; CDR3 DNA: TGTGCCAGCAGTCTCCGGACAGGGAGGGGTCTTGGCTACACCTTC
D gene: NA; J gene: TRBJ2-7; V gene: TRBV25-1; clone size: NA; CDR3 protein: CASSESVPYEQYF; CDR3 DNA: TGTGCCAGCAGTGAATCGGTTCCCTACGAGCAGTACTTC
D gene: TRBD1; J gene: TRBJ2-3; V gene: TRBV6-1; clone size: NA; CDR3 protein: CASSERTGSTDTQYF; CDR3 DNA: TGTGCCAGCAGTGAAAGGACAGGAAGCACAGATACGCAGTATTTT
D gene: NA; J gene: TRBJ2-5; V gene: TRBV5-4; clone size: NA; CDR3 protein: CASSRTTGGLQETQYF; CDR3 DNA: TGTGCCAGCAGCCGTACTACCGGCGGTCTCCAAGAGACCCAGTACTTC
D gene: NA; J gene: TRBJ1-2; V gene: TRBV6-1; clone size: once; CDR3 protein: CASSVFGVPYGYTF; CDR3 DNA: TGTGCCAGCAGTGTATTCGGGGTCCCCTATGGCTACACCTTC
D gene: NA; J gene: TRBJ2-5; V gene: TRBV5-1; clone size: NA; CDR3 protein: CASSLGSVEETQYF; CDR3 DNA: TGCGCCAGCAGCTTGGGTAGCGTCGAGGAGACCCAGTACTTC
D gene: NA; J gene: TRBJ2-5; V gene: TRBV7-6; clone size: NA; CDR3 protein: CASSLRLEASPRLKETQYF; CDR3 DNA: TGTGCCAGCAGCTTACGGCTGGAGGCTAGCCCAAGATTAAAAGAGACCCAGTACTTC
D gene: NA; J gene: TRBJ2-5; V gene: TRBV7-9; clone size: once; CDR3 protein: CASSSQGFRETQYF; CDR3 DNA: TGTGCCAGCAGCTCACAGGGATTTAGGGAGACCCAGTACTTC
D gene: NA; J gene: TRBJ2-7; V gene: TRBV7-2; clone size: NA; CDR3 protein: CASSLIPTDPDNAYEQYF; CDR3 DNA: TGTGCCAGCAGCTTAATCCCCACAGATCCGGATAATGCCTACGAGCAGTACTTC
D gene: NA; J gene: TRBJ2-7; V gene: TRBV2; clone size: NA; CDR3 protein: CASSESAARGYEQYF; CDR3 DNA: TGTGCCAGCAGTGAATCGGCAGCCAGGGGCTACGAGCAGTACTTC
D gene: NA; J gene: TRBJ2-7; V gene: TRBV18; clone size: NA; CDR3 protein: CASSISDSYEQYF; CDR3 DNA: TGTGCCAGCTCTATTTCGGACTCCTACGAGCAGTACTTC
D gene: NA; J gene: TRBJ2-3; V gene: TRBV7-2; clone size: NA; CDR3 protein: CASSLDFTDTQYF; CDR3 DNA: TGTGCCAGCAGCTTAGATTTCACAGATACGCAGTATTTT
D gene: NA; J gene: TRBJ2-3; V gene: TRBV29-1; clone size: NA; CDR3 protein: CSVGRDTDTQYF; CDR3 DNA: TGCAGCGTTGGCAGGGACACAGATACGCAGTATTTT
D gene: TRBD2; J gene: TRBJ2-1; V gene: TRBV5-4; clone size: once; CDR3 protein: CASSRLRGGTTEHEQFF; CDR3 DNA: TGTGCCAGCAGCCGACTACGCGGGGGTACGACGGAACATGAGCAGTTCTTC
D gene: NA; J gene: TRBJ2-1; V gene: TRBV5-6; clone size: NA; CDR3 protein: CASSFPNGGYDEQFF; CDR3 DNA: TGTGCCAGCAGCTTCCCCAATGGGGGGTACGATGAGCAGTTCTTC
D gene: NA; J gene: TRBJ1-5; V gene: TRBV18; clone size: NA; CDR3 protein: CASSLSNSNQPQHF; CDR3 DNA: TGTGCCAGCTCACTGAGTAATAGCAATCAGCCCCAGCATTTT
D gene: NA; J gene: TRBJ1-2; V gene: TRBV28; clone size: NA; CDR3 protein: CASSSAGPDYGYTF; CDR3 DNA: TGTGCCAGCAGTTCGGCAGGGCCTGACTATGGCTACACCTTC
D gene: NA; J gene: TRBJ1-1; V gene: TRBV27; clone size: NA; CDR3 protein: CASSLILPGRNTEAFF; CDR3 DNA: TGTGCCAGCAGTTTAATTCTCCCGGGAAGAAATACTGAAGCTTTCTTT